This T cell receptor (beta chain) comes out of a study of T cells in Graves' hyperthyroidism and ophthalmopathy. Germline V gene data show CDR1 as DFQATT and CDR2 as SNEGSKA (reference sequence). There are 15 residues in the CDR3. After removal of 5 bases from V and 9 bases from J, the junction contained 15 bases not matched to a gene. Patients aged 18 to 65 had newly diagnosed hyperthyroidism that had lasted under 2 months. Template material for amplifying TCR beta CDR3 regions consisted of RNA transcripts. When the TCR CDR3 underwent first-round RT-PCR, the HTBI primer set was used. TCRdb processed the multiplex PCR reads anew with MiXCR; each CDR3 protein has one entry. The sample has 560,000 or so distinct CDR3 sequences; around 42% are singletons.

The rearrangement joins TRBV20-1 to TRBJ2-1; 8 bases fit TRBD2. The clonotype comes from a woman in her late teens or twenties with Graves' hyperthyroidism. Sequencing was carried out using peripheral blood or thyroid tissue (not recorded which). The CDR3 DNA reads TGCAGTGCTCCCCTCCCCCTCGGGAGGGCCGGTGAGCAGTTCTTC. Translated: CSAPLPLGRAGEQFF.